This T cell receptor (beta chain) originates from a study of T cells expressing NK-cell markers. Study outcomes and limitations: Dominant NKG2C+ clonotypes were found to form about 1.0-7.0% of CD8+ T cells in six donors. Several donors likewise had their CD3+CD56-NKG2C+ fraction led by these clonotypes.

CDR1 is SGHAT and CDR2 is FQDESV in the germline V gene (reference sequence). This CDR3 is built from 16 residues. With respect to this clonotype: Its antigen is undetermined.

5'RACE template switching built TCR beta cDNA with unique molecular identifiers. TCRdb re-called the 5' RACE reads; one entry per CDR3 protein, DNA not given. The listing contains almost 450,000 distinct CDR3 sequences. The sequencing input was blood T cells: a sorted CD56 or NKG2C T cell subset, CD4+ or CD8+ T cells, or bulk PBMC T cells (not recorded which). This chain connects TRBV11-1 to TRBJ2-1; the D gene TCRdb calls, TRBD2, cannot be checked with no DNA. The source is a woman between 18 and 75 years old in good health. CDR3 in amino acids: CASSASQREGYNEQFF. The complete variable domain, with remaining parts taken from reference TRBV11-1 and TRBJ2-1, reads EAEVAQSPRYKITEKSQAVAFWCDPISGHATLYWYRQILGQGPELLVQFQDESVVDDSQLPKDRFSAERLKGVDSTLKIQPAELGDSAMYLCASSASQREGYNEQFFGPGTRLTVL.